This T cell receptor beta chain was profiled in a study of read filtering for tumor transcriptome and immune sequencing. Bone marrow was sampled from every patient at the time of active disease. This clonotype was recorded at least ten times. Its cognate antigen is unknown. Study observations and caveats: Compared with RNA-seq, IR-seq gave much higher clonotype depth and reliability. Sorted CD138-negative bone marrow cells were not purified T cells. IR-seq and RNA-seq agreed better without single-read clonotypes.

V lost 0 bases, J lost 8 bases, and 7 bases lay in between. The CDR3 totals 12 residues. CDR1 and CDR2 from the germline V gene are SQVTM and ANQGSEA. The library was built from around 0.4 ug RNA with molecular barcoded adaptors for alpha/delta and beta/gamma chains. TCRdb reprocessed the reads with MiXCR, giving one entry per CDR3 protein. Here the sample spans about 38,000 distinct CDR3 sequences, 12% to 15% being singletons. The chain is built from TRBV29-1 and TRBJ2-2, with unresolved D. Sequenced input: a population of CD138-negative cells sorted from bone marrow. The sequence was obtained from a donor at least 40 years old with multiple myeloma. DNA for the CDR3: TGCAGCGTTGAAGAGGCCCTGGGGGAGCTGTTTTTT. As protein: CSVEEALGELFF.